Below are 4 T cell receptor beta chains sequenced from a single sample in a study of cytomegalovirus exposure and HLA in healthy donors (dated by TCRdb to 2016 to 2017). The library was prepared using the immunoSEQ multiplex PCR assay. A mixture of 60 forward primers for TCR Vbeta segments and 13 reverse primers for TCR Jbeta segments was used in the multiplex PCR. TCRdb took over this immuneACCESS table, retaining in-frame rearrangements with V and J assigned. Such tables are incomplete; in checked studies, under half of the missing clones stem from an unresolved V gene, and the remainder is unexplained. The sample table contains 75,000 to 100,000 clones; only one count was recorded for around 77% of them. Roughly 3% of the sample lies in the top ten. The sequenced sample consisted of PBMCs. The receptors originated from a man aged 40-49 years in good health and CMV-seronegative.

V is TRBV28 and J is TRBJ1-5, with 7 positions matching TRBD1. CDR1 is MDHEN and CDR2 is SYDVKM in the germline V gene. The J segment lost 9 bases and the V segment lost 5 bases, leaving 4 bases of the junction unmatched. CDR3 length equals 12 residues. The CDR3 loop is CASSRQGRPQHF. The CDR3 DNA sequence: TGTGCCAGCAGTAGACAGGGCCGGCCCCAGCATTTT.

The rearrangement links TRBV2 to TRBJ1-2; 8 bases align to TRBD1. The CDR3 runs to 15 residues. V lost 8 bases and J lost 4; bases outside the gene matches: 12. The germline V gene encodes CDR1 SNHLY and CDR2 FYNNEI. The CDR3 sequence is CASRLDPGQAYGYTF. CDR3 nucleotides: TGTGCCAGCCGCCTCGACCCGGGACAGGCCTATGGCTACACCTTC.

On this clone: Other DNA sequences in the same sample also yield this CDR3. V and J are TRBV7-3 and TRBJ2-2; tentatively, D is TRBD2 (6 bases). The germline gives CDR1 SGHTA, CDR2 FQGTGA. CDR3 length: 15 residues. Trimming stripped 5 bases from V and 5 bases from J, with 15 bases between. The CDR3 DNA follows: TGTGCCAGCAGCCTAGTTCCGGGGGATACCGGGGAGCTGTTTTTT. Translation gives CASSLVPGDTGELFF.

In the case of this clone: A read error may produce the germline difference seen at one junction end. V gene TRBV29-1 combines with J gene TRBJ2-3, with 13 bases aligning to TRBD2. This CDR3 contains 14 residues. Germline CDR1 is SQVTM and CDR2 is ANQGSEA. CDR3 protein: CSFDTSGGADTQYF. CDR3 DNA: TGCAGCTTTGACACTAGCGGGGGGGCAGATACGCAGTATTTT.